Following are 5 T cell receptor beta chains from one sample sequenced in a study of cytomegalovirus exposure and HLA in healthy donors. Primers for the PCR totalled 60 Vbeta and 13 Jbeta. The data were produced by immunoSEQ multiplex PCR, yet TCRdb's version contains in-frame clones alone and is incomplete. The repertoire holds about 99,000 clones, around 67% seen once, with 2.5% to 4% in the top ten. What was sequenced was PBMCs. Receptors originate from a woman between 50 and 59 years old in good health and CMV-seronegative.

The J gene is TRBJ2-7, the V gene TRBV10-1; 7 bases are a match to TRBD1. The CDR3 totals 17 residues. Germline loops: CDR1 WNHNN, CDR2 SYGVQD (reference sequence). The junction had 14 bases not matched to a gene; V was cut back by 2 bases and J by 4 bases. The CDR3 is CASSEETGIEGDYEQYF. DNA of the CDR3: TGCGCCAGCAGTGAGGAGACAGGGATTGAGGGGGATTACGAGCAGTACTTC.

The CDR3 DNA is TGTGCCAGAAGCTTGGTTCGGGGGGGGTACGATGAGCAGTTCTTC. Encoded protein: CARSLVRGGYDEQFF. V is TRBV5-3 and J is TRBJ2-1; 8 bases match TRBD2. TRBV5-3 is an ORF, and what it does is uncertain. Trimming at V came to 0 bases and at J to 8 bases, leaving 7 bases not matched to a gene. CDR3 length: 15 residues.

The chain recombines TRBV5-1 with TRBJ1-1; D is undetermined. Germline V gene lookup returns CDR1 SGHRS and CDR2 YFSETQ. Trimming took off 1 base at V and 7 bases at J, with 14 bases between the two ends. The CDR3 loop spans 14 amino acids. In nucleotides, the CDR3 is TGCGCCAGCAGCTTGCTTGAAGAGGCCAATGAAGCTTTCTTT. As protein: CASSLLEEANEAFF.

This clone was recorded once. The J gene is TRBJ2-3, the V gene TRBV28; D remains unclear. The germline gives CDR1 MDHEN, CDR2 SYDVKM. There are 17 residues in the CDR3. V was pared by 3 bases and J by 4 bases, with 20 bases between. The CDR3 nucleotides are TGTGCCAGCAGTTTCTCCAGACTCGTTCCCGAAGCAGATACGCAGTATTTT. This codes for CASSFSRLVPEADTQYF. Supplemented by reference TRBV28 and TRBJ2-3, the full variable domain reads DVKVTQSSRYLVKRTGEKVFLECVQDMDHENMFWYRQDPGLGLRLIYFSYDVKMKEKGDIPEGYSVSREKKERFSLILESASTNQTSMYLCASSFSRLVPEADTQYFGPGTRLTVL.

In regard to this clone: The junction departs from the called germline gene at one end, perhaps through a read error. V is TRBV25-1 and J is TRBJ2-2; possible D gene TRBD2, 5 bases. This CDR3 spans 13 amino acids. Germline V gene lookup returns CDR1 MGHDK and CDR2 SYGVNS. CDR3 region: CASSVGRNRGAVF. The CDR3 nucleotides read TGTGCCAGCAGTGTAGGGAGAAACCGGGGAGCTGTTTTT.